This T cell receptor (beta chain) was recovered during a study of blood T cells in healthy people across ages. Study-wide results and limits: Total diversity from one million sequenced T cells was likely underestimated. Possibly, changes in expanded clonotypes were confounded because donor CMV status was unknown.

A note on this clonotype: The antigen is not known.

Primed by a sample-barcoded 5' primer and a J-beta primer mix, a second PCR proceeded for about 6 to 12 cycles. Carrying 12 random nucleotides, a template-switch adaptor labeled each individual cDNA molecule. TCRdb analysed the 5' RACE reads with MiXCR anew, one entry per CDR3 protein. The table includes about 830,000 distinct CDR3 sequences, 62% detected once. This receptor was identified in a man aged 25-45 years in good health. The sample taken for sequencing was blood.

CDR3 sequence reads: CASSGPGLAGKVGDTQYF. The CDR3 DNA is TGTGCCAGCAGTGGCCCGGGACTAGCGGGGAAGGTCGGAGATACGCAGTATTTT. V is TRBV6-2 or TRBV6-3 and J is TRBJ2-3; 13 bases are shared with TRBD2. Germline V CDR1 and CDR2: MNHEY, SVGEGT. Trimming took 5 bases from V and 5 from J; bases not matched to a gene: 13. The CDR3 covers 18 residues.